This T cell receptor (beta chain) was sequenced for a study of blood T cell repertoires in COVID-19. Overall study context: T cells, B-cell-depleted T cells, or PBMCs provided the cDNA or gDNA that served as material.

The table came from immunoSEQ multiplex PCR; TCRdb's copy has only in-frame clones and leaves some out. The sample yields a few hundred thousand clones, roughly 84% seen once. There are 14 residues in the CDR3. J gave up 6 bases and V 6 bases, and 7 bases lay outside the gene matches. Germline V CDR1 and CDR2: MNHEY, SVGAGI. The cohort comprised adults aged 18 to 89 years residing in about 25 US areas. The sample taken for sequencing was PBMCs or T cells enriched from blood (not recorded which). The chain has TRBV6-5 and TRBJ2-7; 11 nucleotides agree with TRBD1. This clonotype was sampled from a woman younger than 45 who had recovered from COVID-19. CDR3 sequence reads: CASRGQGVVVEQYF. CDR3 DNA sequence: TGTGCCAGCAGGGGACAGGGGGTTGTGGTCGAGCAGTACTTC.